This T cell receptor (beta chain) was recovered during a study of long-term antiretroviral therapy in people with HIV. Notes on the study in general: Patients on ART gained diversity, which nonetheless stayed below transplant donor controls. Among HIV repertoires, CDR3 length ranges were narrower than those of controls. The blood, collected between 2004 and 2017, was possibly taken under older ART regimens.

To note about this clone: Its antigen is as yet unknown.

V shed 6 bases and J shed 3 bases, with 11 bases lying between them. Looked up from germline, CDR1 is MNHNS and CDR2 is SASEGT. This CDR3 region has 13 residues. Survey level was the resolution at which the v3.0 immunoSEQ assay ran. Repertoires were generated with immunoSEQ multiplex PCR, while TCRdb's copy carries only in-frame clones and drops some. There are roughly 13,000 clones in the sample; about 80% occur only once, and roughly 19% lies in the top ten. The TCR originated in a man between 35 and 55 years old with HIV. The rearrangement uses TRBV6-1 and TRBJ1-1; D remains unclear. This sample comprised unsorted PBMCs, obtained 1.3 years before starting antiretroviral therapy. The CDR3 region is CASRWRADTEAFF. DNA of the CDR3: TGTGCCAGCAGGTGGAGGGCGGACACTGAAGCTTTCTTT.